This TCR beta chain came from a study of blood T cell repertoires in COVID-19. Across the study: Acute and convalescent COVID-19 samples came from the United States, Italy and Spain.

Authors' methods: Amplification of reference gene primers provided the estimated nucleated cell counts. Only in-frame clones appear in the TCRdb table, and some are missing; sequencing was by immunoSEQ multiplex PCR. Clone size and the V and J calls come from that table; the DNA yielded D and trimming. Here the sample spans some 150,000 clones, 80% to 90% being singletons. J lost 6 bases, V lost 1 base, and 2 bases had no gene match. The CDR3 length is 15 residues. Germline lookup yields CDR1 SGHRS and CDR2 YFSETQ. The sequenced sample was peripheral blood. The rearrangement joins TRBV5-1 to TRBJ2-2; TRBD2 matches 11 bases. The clonotype comes from a man aged 65-85 years with acute or convalescent COVID-19. The CDR3 sequence is CASSLTSGSPGELFF. CDR3 DNA sequence: TGCGCCAGCAGCTTGACTAGCGGGAGTCCCGGGGAGCTGTTTTTT.